Below are 26 T cell receptor beta chains sequenced from a single sample in a study of cytomegalovirus exposure and HLA in healthy donors. It was with 60 Vbeta and 13 Jbeta primers that the PCR ran. Using immunoSEQ multiplex PCR, the repertoire was profiled, and TCRdb retains in-frame clones only, with some absent. The profile covers about 120,000 clones, with roughly 78% appearing a single time and roughly 3.5% taken by the ten largest. Sequencing was done on a sample of PBMCs. These receptors all come from a woman between 25 and 40 years old in good health and CMV-seropositive.

The chain uses TRBV30 and TRBJ1-1; D is ambiguous. V was trimmed by 0 bases and J by 5 bases, leaving 4 bases between them. This CDR3 has 11 residues. Germline lookup yields CDR1 GTSNPN and CDR2 SVGIG (reference sequence). Here the CDR3 reads CAWSVKTEAFF. DNA of the CDR3: TGTGCCTGGAGTGTTAAAACTGAAGCTTTCTTT. Full variable domain (remainder filled in from reference TRBV30 and TRBJ1-1): SQTIHQWPATLVQPVGSPLSLECTVEGTSNPNLYWYRQAAGRGLQLLFYSVGIGQISSEVPQNLSASRPQDRQFILSSKKLLLSDSGFYLCAWSVKTEAFFGQGTRLTVV.

The chain couples TRBV15 to TRBJ2-7; tentative D call: TRBD2 (6 bases). Trimming removed 3 bases from V and 5 bases from J, with 17 bases in between. CDR3 length: 15 residues. Germline V gene lookup returns CDR1 LNHNV and CDR2 YYDKDF (reference sequence). The DNA for the CDR3 is TGTGCCACCAGCAGGTCTGGCGTGGGGGAGGACGAGCAGTACTTC. Its protein product is CATSRSGVGEDEQYF.

The gene calls are TRBV6-6 and TRBJ1-6, with D unresolved. V gave up 7 bases and J gave up 10 bases, with 14 bases separating them. The CDR3 is made up of 13 amino acids. In germline, CDR1 is MNHNY, CDR2 SVGAGI (reference sequence). The CDR3 DNA follows: TGTGCCAGCACCCTTACAGCCCCCTCACCCCTCCACTTT. This encodes CASTLTAPSPLHF.

This chain joins TRBV28 and TRBJ1-1, with D maybe TRBD1 (5 bases). This CDR3 has 13 residues. The V gene's germline CDR1 is MDHEN and CDR2 SYDVKM. Trimming shortened V by 2 bases and J by 10 bases, and 14 bases separated the two germline ends. CDR3 amino acids: CASSLGLVGGAFF. The DNA for the CDR3 is TGTGCCAGCAGTTTAGGTCTCGTGGGGGGAGCTTTCTTT.

J is TRBJ2-7 and V is TRBV23-1; 7 bases are a match to TRBD1. TRBV23-1 is treated as an ORF (open reading frame) with a function not yet certain. Germline trimming cut 4 bases from V and 3 bases from J; bases unmatched to any gene: 0. This CDR3 spans 12 amino acids. CDR3 region: CASSRDSYEQYF. The CDR3 DNA sequence: TGCGCCAGCAGTCGGGACAGCTACGAGCAGTACTTC.

As concerns this clone: The germline gene is not matched at one end of the junction; a read error may be the cause. The J gene is TRBJ1-1, the V gene TRBV7-9, with D perhaps matching TRBD1 (6 bases). Germline V CDR1 and CDR2: SEHNR, FQNEAQ (reference sequence). The CDR3 is 13 amino acids. CDR3 residues: CSSSVQGGTEAFF. As DNA, the CDR3 is TGTTCCAGCAGCGTACAGGGTGGAACTGAAGCTTTCTTT.

The rearrangement uses TRBV5-1 and TRBJ2-1, with 14 bases that match TRBD2. Germline CDR1 is SGHRS and CDR2 is YFSETQ. V shed 1 base, J shed 12 bases, and the junction held 12 bases outside the gene matches. The CDR3 is made up of 17 amino acids. As DNA, the CDR3 is TGCGCCAGCAGCTTGCCGAGGACTAGCGGGGGGCAGAGGGTGCAGTTCTTC. It specifies CASSLPRTSGGQRVQFF. The variable domain in full, with the rest retrieved from reference TRBV5-1 and TRBJ2-1, is KAGVTQTPRYLIKTRGQQVTLSCSPISGHRSVSWYQQTPGQGLQFLFEYFSETQRNKGNFPGRFSGRQFSNSRSEMNVSTLELGDSALYLCASSLPRTSGGQRVQFFGPGTRLTVL.

The chain links TRBV5-1 to TRBJ2-2, with D hard to call. CDR1 and CDR2 from the germline V gene are SGHRS and YFSETQ. Trimming removed 0 bases from V and 1 base from J, with 7 bases in between. The CDR3 is 15 amino acids. CDR3 sequence reads: CASSLDQQNTGELFF. The CDR3, as DNA: TGCGCCAGCAGCTTGGACCAACAGAACACCGGGGAGCTGTTTTTT.

This clone was recorded once. The rearrangement uses TRBV28 and TRBJ1-5; no clear D gene. The CDR3 consists of 14 residues. Trimming took off 2 bases at V and 5 bases at J, with 10 bases between the two ends. CDR1 MDHEN and CDR2 SYDVKM come from the germline V gene. The CDR3 here is CASSLGLRDQPQHF. CDR3 nucleotides: TGTGCCAGCAGTTTAGGGCTGCGGGATCAGCCCCAGCATTTT. Full variable domain (remainder filled in from reference TRBV28 and TRBJ1-5): DVKVTQSSRYLVKRTGEKVFLECVQDMDHENMFWYRQDPGLGLRLIYFSYDVKMKEKGDIPEGYSVSREKKERFSLILESASTNQTSMYLCASSLGLRDQPQHFGDGTRLSIL.

The V and J genes are TRBV19 and TRBJ1-2; 9 nucleotides agree with TRBD1. This CDR3 is 14 amino acids long. CDR1 and CDR2 from the germline V gene are LNHDA and SQIVND (reference sequence). J was trimmed by 7 bases and V by 1 base; bases with no gene match: 4. As DNA, the CDR3 is TGTGCCAGTAGTATAGCCAGGGGACAGGGTGGCTACACCTTC. Its protein is CASSIARGQGGYTF.

This clone was observed a few times. The rearrangement uses TRBV2 and TRBJ1-1; 7 nucleotides align to TRBD1. V dropped 4 bases and J dropped 5; count of bases not matched to a gene: 4. This CDR3 has 13 residues. CDR1 and CDR2 (germline): SNHLY, FYNNEI. CDR3 bases: TGTGCCAGCAGTGGGGACAGTCAGACTGAAGCTTTCTTT. It codes for CASSGDSQTEAFF. Filled out from reference TRBV2 and TRBJ1-1, the complete variable domain reads EPEVTQTPSHQVTQMGQEVILRCVPISNHLYFYWYRQILGQKVEFLVSFYNNEISEKSEIFDDQFSVERPDGSNFTLKIRSTKLEDSAMYFCASSGDSQTEAFFGQGTRLTVV.

The chain couples TRBV5-6 to TRBJ2-3; 8 bases align to TRBD2. With 3 bases clipped from V and 4 bases from J, the junction kept 7 bases outside the gene matches. The CDR3 runs to 15 residues. Germline CDR1 reads SGHDT; CDR2 reads YYEEEE. The CDR3 DNA sequence: TGTGCCAGCAGCTCCCAGAGCGGGGGCGCAGATACGCAGTATTTT. Protein: CASSSQSGGADTQYF.

V gene TRBV29-1 combines with J gene TRBJ1-3; the D is unclear. V was pared by 5 bases and J by 2 bases, with 4 bases between. The CDR3 is 11 residues long. Germline CDR1 is SQVTM and CDR2 is ANQGSEA. The CDR3 is CSVLAGNTIYF. The CDR3 bases are TGCAGCGTTCTCGCTGGAAACACCATATATTTT.

The rearrangement joins TRBV4-1 to TRBJ1-1; 8 bases agree with TRBD1. This CDR3 is built from 15 residues. CDR1 and CDR2 (germline): MGHRA, YSYEKL. The J segment lost 2 bases and the V segment lost 5 bases, leaving 7 bases of the junction unmatched. As DNA, the CDR3 is TGCGCCAGCAGCGAACCCGACAGGGGCAACACTGAAGCTTTCTTT. This translates into CASSEPDRGNTEAFF.

The genes are TRBV6-6 and TRBJ1-1; 7 bases are shared with TRBD1. The CDR3 totals 13 residues. CDR1 MNHNY and CDR2 SVGAGI come from the germline V gene (reference sequence). J gave up 7 bases and V 5 bases, and 7 bases lay outside the gene matches. CDR3 residues: CASSPRTGGEAFF. DNA of the CDR3: TGTGCCAGCAGTCCCCGGACAGGTGGTGAAGCTTTCTTT.

The chain recombines TRBV28 with TRBJ1-6; no clear D. Germline lookup yields CDR1 MDHEN and CDR2 SYDVKM. Deletions cut 5 bases from V and 0 bases from J, with 11 bases between. CDR3 length: 16 residues. The CDR3 coding sequence is TGTGCCAGCAGTAGCGGGAGTGGCTCCTATAATTCACCCCTCCACTTT. This codes for CASSSGSGSYNSPLHF.

V is TRBV28 and J is TRBJ1-1, with 7 bases lining up with TRBD1. Per germline, CDR1 MDHEN and CDR2 SYDVKM. Germline trimming cut 5 bases from V and 2 bases from J; bases unmatched to any gene: 14. CDR3 length equals 17 residues. The CDR3 spells CASSLSTWTGVNTEAFF. CDR3 nucleotides: TGTGCCAGCAGTCTTTCTACCTGGACAGGAGTCAACACTGAAGCTTTCTTT.

This chain links TRBV7-3 with TRBJ2-2; 7 bases fit TRBD2. The germline V gene has CDR1 SGHTA and CDR2 FQGTGA. Trimming took 1 base from V and 4 from J; bases not matched to a gene: 3. The CDR3 consists of 15 residues. The CDR3 here is CASSLIGGITGELFF. CDR3 coding DNA: TGTGCCAGCAGCTTAATCGGGGGGATCACCGGGGAGCTGTTTTTT.

The J gene is TRBJ1-4, the V gene TRBV5-4; D not resolved. The germline CDR1 and CDR2 sequences are SGHNT and YYREEE (reference sequence). V was shortened by 0 bases and J by 7 bases, with 16 bases between the two germline ends. The CDR3 contains 16 residues. CDR3 loop: CASSLVSGVTSEKLFF. The DNA of the CDR3 is TGTGCCAGCAGCTTGGTCAGTGGAGTGACGAGTGAAAAACTGTTTTTT.

The chain links TRBV4-1 to TRBJ2-7; D is perhaps TRBD2 (6 bases). Germline CDR1 MGHRA, CDR2 YSYEKL. V shed 1 base and J shed 0 bases, with 10 bases lying between them. The CDR3 contains 15 residues. CDR3 DNA sequence: TGCGCCAGCAGCCAAGGGACTACCCCCTCCTACGAGCAGTACTTC. It encodes CASSQGTTPSYEQYF.

The chain has TRBV5-5 and TRBJ2-5, with TRBD2 matching 11 bases. Per the germline V gene, CDR1 is SGHKS and CDR2 is YYEKEE (reference sequence). The CDR3 covers 18 residues. V shed 3 bases and J 1 base; nucleotides not matched to a gene: 11. The CDR3 sequence: CASSSLRLAGGPQETQYF. DNA for the CDR3: TGTGCCAGCAGCTCCCTGCGGTTAGCGGGGGGGCCCCAAGAGACCCAGTACTTC.

The chain carries TRBV18 and TRBJ2-7; 12 bases agree with TRBD1. The CDR3 extends over 15 amino acids. The V segment lost 2 bases and the J segment 7 bases; nucleotides outside the gene matches: 6. Germline V lookup: CDR1 KGHSH, CDR2 LQKENI. The CDR3 nucleotides read TGTGCCAGCTCACCATCGGGACAGGGGGCGCGGGAGCAGTACTTC. Translating gives CASSPSGQGAREQYF.

This clone was seen only a few times. This chain links TRBV27 with TRBJ2-4; tentatively, D is TRBD1 (5 bases). The CDR3 extends over 13 amino acids. The V end was cut by 1 base, the J end by 6 bases, with 7 bases between. Germline CDR1 and CDR2: MNHEY and SMNVEV (reference sequence). CDR3 DNA sequence: TGTGCCAGCAGTTTATTAACAGGAAACATTCAGTACTTC. Translation gives CASSLLTGNIQYF.

This sequence joins TRBV7-9 and TRBJ2-7; 8 bases agree with TRBD1. The CDR3 runs 17 residues. Germline CDR1 and CDR2: SEHNR and FQNEAQ (reference sequence). The J segment lost 8 bases and the V segment lost 0 bases, leaving 15 bases of the junction unmatched. The CDR3 reads CASSLAPPTGTGDKQYF. The CDR3 DNA is TGTGCCAGCAGCTTAGCCCCCCCCACCGGGACAGGAGATAAGCAGTACTTC.

The chain joins TRBV4-1 to TRBJ2-5; a possible D gene is TRBD2 (7 bases). The germline V gene has CDR1 MGHRA and CDR2 YSYEKL. V lost 1 base to trimming and J lost 5 bases, with 14 bases between them. The CDR3 consists of 15 residues. The CDR3 bases are TGCGCCAGCAGCCAAGTTGGACTAGGGGGGGAGACCCAGTACTTC. This encodes CASSQVGLGGETQYF.

A remark on this clone: The junction departs from germline at one end; a sequencing error may be responsible. J is TRBJ1-2 and V is TRBV7-9, with D possibly matching TRBD1 (6 bases). The CDR3 consists of 15 residues. The germline CDR1 and CDR2 sequences are SEHNR and FQNEAQ (reference sequence). DNA for the CDR3: TGTTCCAGCAGCTTTTCCGGGACATACAACTATGGCTACACCTTC. Residues: CSSSFSGTYNYGYTF.